Presented here are 27 T cell receptor beta chains from one specimen sequenced in a study of CD8 T cells in ankylosing spondylitis. One entry per CDR3 protein results from TCRdb running MiXCR on the 5' RACE reads. The table includes 30,000 to 45,000 distinct CDR3 sequences, roughly 12% detected once. Input material: synovial fluid, either unsorted or a sorted T cell fraction (not recorded which). These receptors all come from a male donor with ankylosing spondylitis.

This clonotype occurred many times. The chain employs TRBV4-2 and TRBJ1-2; D call uncertain. The ends were cut back, 3 bases at V and 8 bases at J, with 10 bases in the middle. Germline V gene data show CDR1 as LGHNA and CDR2 as YNFKEQ. The CDR3 length is 12 residues. For the CDR3, the DNA is TGTGCCAGCAGCCATCAGACTGGCGGCTACACCTTC. It yields the protein CASSHQTGGYTF.

This clonotype was counted many times. This chain connects TRBV6-1 to TRBJ2-7, with 7 bases matching TRBD1. The germline V gene has CDR1 MNHNS and CDR2 SASEGT. J was trimmed by 3 bases and V by 9 bases; bases with no gene match: 14. This CDR3 contains 15 residues. The CDR3 region has the DNA TGTGCCAGTAGCACAGGGGACCGACAGGTCTACGAGCAGTACTTC. Protein product: CASSTGDRQVYEQYF.

The chain recombines TRBV9 with TRBJ1-2; 10 positions agree with TRBD1. Trimming took 4 bases from V and 3 from J; bases not matched to a gene: 6. The CDR3 covers 15 residues. CDR1 and CDR2 from the germline V gene are SGDLS and YYNGEE. The CDR3 DNA is TGTGCCAGCAGCTCCCAGACAGGGGGCTACTATGGCTACACCTTC. Protein product: CASSSQTGGYYGYTF.

The V and J genes are TRBV5-1 and TRBJ2-7; the D gene is possibly TRBD1 (6 bases). V gave up 0 bases and J gave up 5 bases, with 9 bases separating them. The germline CDR1 and CDR2 sequences are SGHRS and YFSETQ. This CDR3 has 13 amino acids. The CDR3 DNA is TGCGCCAGCAGCTTGGGACAGGCGGACGAGCAGTACTTC. This gives the protein CASSLGQADEQYF.

This clonotype showed up many times. This sequence joins TRBV7-9 and TRBJ1-5; D is uncertain. Trimming pared 3 bases from V and 6 bases from J, leaving 9 bases between. Germline V gene data show CDR1 as SEHNR and CDR2 as FQNEAQ (reference sequence). The CDR3 runs 13 residues. CDR3: CASSFDRSQPQHF. The CDR3 DNA is TGTGCCAGCAGCTTCGATCGGAGTCAGCCCCAGCATTTT.

This clonotype appeared many times. This chain uses TRBV10-3 with TRBJ2-3, with a tentative D call TRBD1 (5 bases). This CDR3 region has 15 residues. CDR1 is ENHRY and CDR2 is SYGVKD in the germline V gene. V was cut by 6 bases and J by 2 bases, with 15 bases left in between. Here the CDR3 DNA reads TGTGCCATCAGCGAAATGGACAATTACACAGATACGCAGTATTTT. As protein: CAISEMDNYTDTQYF.

This clonotype was seen only a few times. J is TRBJ2-5 and V is TRBV5-1; a possible D gene is TRBD2 (5 bases). The CDR3 has 16 amino acids. Germline assignment: CDR1 SGHRS and CDR2 YFSETQ. V was cut by 2 bases and J by 2 bases, with 16 bases left in between. The CDR3 loop reads CASSFHRDPLQETQYF. The CDR3 DNA is TGCGCCAGCAGCTTCCACCGGGATCCACTTCAAGAGACCCAGTACTTC.

This clonotype occurred a few times. The chain combines TRBV25-1 with TRBJ2-7; the D gene is possibly TRBD2 (6 bases). Germline V CDR1 and CDR2: MGHDK, SYGVNS. The V end was cut by 1 base, the J end by 2 bases, with 24 bases between. This CDR3 has 19 amino acids. This CDR3 is CASSESTGAPYSEAYEQYF. The CDR3 region has the DNA TGTGCCAGCAGTGAATCCACGGGAGCCCCTTATTCTGAGGCCTACGAGCAGTACTTC.

This chain connects TRBV5-1 to TRBJ1-4; TRBD1 aligns across 7 bases. Per the germline V gene, CDR1 is SGHRS and CDR2 is YFSETQ. This CDR3 is built from 17 residues. The ends lost 7 bases at V and 0 bases at J; junction bases unmatched: 12. This chain's CDR3 is CASSPTGSLSTNEKLFF. As DNA, the CDR3 is TGCGCCAGCTCCCCGACAGGGTCGTTATCAACTAATGAAAAACTGTTTTTT. The variable domain in full, completed from reference TRBV5-1 and TRBJ1-4, reads KAGVTQTPRYLIKTRGQQVTLSCSPISGHRSVSWYQQTPGQGLQFLFEYFSETQRNKGNFPGRFSGRQFSNSRSEMNVSTLELGDSALYLCASSPTGSLSTNEKLFFGSGTQLSVL.

This clonotype came up a few times. The rearrangement joins TRBV5-1 to TRBJ2-1; D may match TRBD1 or TRBD2 (5 bases each). The CDR3 sequence is 14 residues long. Trimming removed 4 bases at V and 4 bases at J, with 12 bases between. The V gene's germline CDR1 is SGHRS and CDR2 YFSETQ. The CDR3, as DNA: TGCGCCAGCAGCGCGTGGGACCAGTACAATGAGCAGTTCTTC. Translated, it gives CASSAWDQYNEQFF. Filled out from reference TRBV5-1 and TRBJ2-1, the complete variable domain reads KAGVTQTPRYLIKTRGQQVTLSCSPISGHRSVSWYQQTPGQGLQFLFEYFSETQRNKGNFPGRFSGRQFSNSRSEMNVSTLELGDSALYLCASSAWDQYNEQFFGPGTRLTVL.

This clonotype was counted between two and nine times. The rearrangement uses TRBV6-5 and TRBJ2-5; TRBD2 might be the D (5 bases). The germline V gene encodes CDR1 MNHEY and CDR2 SVGAGI. There are 13 residues in the CDR3. V lost 7 bases and J lost 5, with 14 bases in between. Here the CDR3 reads CASTFGVEETQYF. The CDR3 DNA reads as TGTGCCAGCACGTTCGGGGTTGAGGAGACCCAGTACTTC.

The sample holds a few counts of this clonotype. The chain employs TRBV4-3 and TRBJ2-1; no reliable D call. The V and J ends lost 1 base and 6 bases respectively, with 7 bases between them. The V gene's germline CDR1 is LGHNA and CDR2 YSLEER. The CDR3 contains 13 residues. This chain's CDR3 is CASSQGAINEQFF. CDR3 bases: TGCGCCAGCAGCCAAGGGGCGATCAATGAGCAGTTCTTC.

This clonotype was detected ten times or more. V and J are TRBV5-1 and TRBJ2-7; 8 nucleotides agree with TRBD1. The CDR3 extends over 14 amino acids. The germline CDR1 and CDR2 sequences are SGHRS and YFSETQ. The V segment lost 4 bases and the J segment 0 bases; nucleotides outside the gene matches: 3. The DNA for the CDR3 is TGCGCCAGCAGCCCCGGACAGGGCTCCTACGAGCAGTACTTC. Its protein is CASSPGQGSYEQYF.

This clonotype was detected a few times. The chain is built from TRBV9 and TRBJ1-1; 8 bases align to TRBD1. Germline assignment: CDR1 SGDLS and CDR2 YYNGEE. J lost 5 bases, V lost 0 bases, and 9 bases had no gene match. CDR3 length: 16 amino acids. CDR3 coding DNA: TGTGCCAGCAGCGTAGCTCCAGACAGGGGTGGAACTGAAGCTTTCTTT. Its translation is CASSVAPDRGGTEAFF.

The chain employs TRBV13 and TRBJ2-7; possibly TRBD2 for D (5 bases). Germline-derived CDR1 and CDR2 are PRHDT and FYEKMQ (reference sequence). The length of the CDR3 is 14 residues. Trimming left V 4 bases short and J 0 bases short, with 10 bases between. CDR3 sequence reads: CASSWRGSSYEQYF. Here the CDR3 DNA reads TGTGCCAGCAGCTGGCGAGGGAGCTCCTACGAGCAGTACTTC.

This chain uses TRBV24-1 with TRBJ2-7; tentative D call: TRBD1 (5 bases). The V and J ends lost 5 bases and 6 bases respectively, with 13 bases between them. The germline V gene has CDR1 KGHDR and CDR2 SFDVKD. This CDR3 comprises 13 residues. CDR3 sequence (DNA): TGTGCCACCAGTGGGACACTCCCTACCGAGCAGTACTTC. It encodes CATSGTLPTEQYF.

The chain joins TRBV4-3 to TRBJ2-6; maybe TRBD2 (5 bases). V lost 1 base and J 2 bases, leaving 9 bases between the germline ends. This CDR3 is 16 amino acids long. Germline CDR1 reads LGHNA; CDR2 reads YSLEER. CDR3 sequence reads: CASSQVEETGANVLTF. The CDR3 region has the DNA TGCGCCAGCAGCCAAGTGGAGGAAACTGGGGCCAACGTCCTGACTTTC.

J is TRBJ2-1 and V is TRBV12-3 or TRBV12-4; 7 bases align to TRBD1. CDR3 length equals 16 residues. The V segment lost 7 bases and the J segment 2 bases; nucleotides outside the gene matches: 11. The CDR3 bases are TGTGCCAGCACCCCAAAAGGGGACAGAGCCTACAATGAGCAGTTCTTC. Translation gives CASTPKGDRAYNEQFF.

The chain combines TRBV14 with TRBJ2-2; weak D call: TRBD2 (5 bases). Germline CDR1 SGHDN, CDR2 FVKESK. The CDR3 is 14 amino acids. Deletions cut 2 bases from V and 7 bases from J, with 11 bases between. The CDR3 spells CASSQRRTSGELFF. The CDR3 nucleotides are TGTGCCAGCAGCCAAAGGAGGACCAGCGGGGAGCTGTTTTTT. Together with reference TRBV14 and TRBJ2-2, the CDR3 gives the full variable domain: EAGVTQFPSHSVIEKGQTVTLRCDPISGHDNLYWYRRVMGKEIKFLLHFVKESKQDESGMPNNRFLAERTGGTYSTLKVQPAELEDSGVYFCASSQRRTSGELFFGEGSRLTVL.

This clonotype was recorded many times. The V and J genes are TRBV12-3 or TRBV12-4 and TRBJ2-3; 7 nucleotides agree with TRBD1. The CDR3 is made up of 12 amino acids. Losses at the gene ends were 7 bases for V and 14 bases for J; bases not matched to a gene: 12. The CDR3 protein is CASTAPGTVWYF. CDR3 in DNA: TGTGCCAGCACTGCCCCCGGGACAGTTTGGTATTTT.

At least ten counts were recorded for this clonotype. This chain links TRBV10-1 with TRBJ2-1, with TRBD2 matching over 9 bases. Germline V CDR1 and CDR2: WNHNN, SYGVQD (reference sequence). The CDR3 has 12 amino acids. The V segment lost 2 bases and the J segment 14 bases; nucleotides outside the gene matches: 4. CDR3: CASSERGLAEFF. Here the CDR3 DNA reads TGCGCCAGCAGTGAGAGGGGACTAGCTGAGTTCTTC.

The chain couples TRBV7-9 to TRBJ2-2; D unclear. Trimming removed 5 bases from V and 6 bases from J, with 10 bases in between. The germline V gene encodes CDR1 SEHNR and CDR2 FQNEAQ (reference sequence). There are 13 residues in the CDR3. The CDR3: CASSPPLSGELFF. CDR3 DNA sequence: TGTGCCAGCAGCCCCCCTTTGTCCGGGGAGCTGTTTTTT.

The chain links TRBV24-1 to TRBJ2-1, with 8 bases lining up with TRBD1. The CDR3 is made up of 15 amino acids. Losses at the gene ends were 6 bases for V and 6 bases for J; bases not matched to a gene: 9. Looked up from germline, CDR1 is KGHDR and CDR2 is SFDVKD. DNA for the CDR3: TGTGCCACCAGTTTTACCAGGGGGCCGGGCAATGAGCAGTTCTTC. This sequence encodes CATSFTRGPGNEQFF.

This clonotype has ten or more counts. The V and J genes are TRBV18 and TRBJ2-2; possible D gene TRBD1, 6 bases. The V and J ends lost 6 bases and 9 bases respectively, with 14 bases between them. The CDR3 loop spans 13 amino acids. Germline lookup yields CDR1 KGHSH and CDR2 LQKENI. CDR3 DNA: TGTGCCAGCTCTTCCTGGGGACATCGGGAGCTGTTTTTT. Translated: CASSSWGHRELFF.

This clonotype was detected only a few times. The chain links TRBV9 to TRBJ2-1; TRBD2 matches 8 bases. The J segment lost 8 bases and the V segment lost 3 bases, leaving 7 bases of the junction unmatched. Germline assignment: CDR1 SGDLS and CDR2 YYNGEE. The CDR3 spans 14 residues. CDR3 in amino acids: CASSASGGWYEQFF. The DNA for the CDR3 is TGTGCCAGCAGCGCGAGCGGGGGATGGTATGAGCAGTTCTTC.

The chain couples TRBV7-9 to TRBJ2-5; 7 bases agree with TRBD1. V lost 5 bases, J lost 2 bases, and 2 bases stayed unmatched. The CDR3 runs to 13 residues. Germline V gives CDR1 SEHNR, CDR2 FQNEAQ (reference sequence). CDR3 bases: TGTGCCAGCAGCCAGGACAGGCAAGAGACCCAGTACTTC. It codes for CASSQDRQETQYF.

The V call is TRBV11-3, the J call TRBJ2-1, with D tentatively TRBD2 (5 bases). The CDR3 covers 16 residues. Trimming removed 5 bases from V and 4 bases from J, with 18 bases in between. Germline loops: CDR1 SGHNT, CDR2 YENEEA. The CDR3 sequence is CASSPPGSTSYNEQFF. The CDR3 DNA follows: TGTGCCAGCAGCCCCCCCGGCAGCACTAGTTACAATGAGCAGTTCTTC.